In this sample, the clone carrying this T cell receptor (beta chain) turned up once. This entry comes from a study of blood T cell repertoires in COVID-19. Libraries were prepared by immunoSEQ multiplex PCR; TCRdb keeps only in-frame clonotypes and omits some of them. The sample carries over 150,000 clones, more than 85% recorded once. This TCR was sampled from a middle-aged man with acute or convalescent COVID-19. The source material was peripheral blood.

CDR3 in amino acids: CASSYSRGDTGELFF. The CDR3 DNA follows: TGTGCCAGCAGTTACTCGCGGGGGGACACCGGGGAGCTGTTTTTT. The gene calls are TRBV6-5 and TRBJ2-2; 8 bases fit TRBD2. V lost 0 bases, J lost 3 bases, and 0 bases stayed unmatched. Per germline, CDR1 MNHEY and CDR2 SVGAGI. The CDR3 totals 15 residues.